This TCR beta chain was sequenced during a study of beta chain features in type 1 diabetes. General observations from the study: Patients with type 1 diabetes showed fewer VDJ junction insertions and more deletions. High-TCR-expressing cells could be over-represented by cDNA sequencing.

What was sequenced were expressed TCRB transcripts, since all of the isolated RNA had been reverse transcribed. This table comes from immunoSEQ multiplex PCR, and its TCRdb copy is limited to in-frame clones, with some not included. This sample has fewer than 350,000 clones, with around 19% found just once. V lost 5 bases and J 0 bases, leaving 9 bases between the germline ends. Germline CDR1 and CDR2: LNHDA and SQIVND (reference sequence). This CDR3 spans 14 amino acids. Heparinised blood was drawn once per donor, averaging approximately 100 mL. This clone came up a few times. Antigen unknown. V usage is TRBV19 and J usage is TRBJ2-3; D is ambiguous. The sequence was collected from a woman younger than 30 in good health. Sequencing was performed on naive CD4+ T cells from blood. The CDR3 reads CASSPFASTDTQYF. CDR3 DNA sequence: TGTGCCAGTAGTCCCTTCGCGAGCACAGATACGCAGTATTTT.